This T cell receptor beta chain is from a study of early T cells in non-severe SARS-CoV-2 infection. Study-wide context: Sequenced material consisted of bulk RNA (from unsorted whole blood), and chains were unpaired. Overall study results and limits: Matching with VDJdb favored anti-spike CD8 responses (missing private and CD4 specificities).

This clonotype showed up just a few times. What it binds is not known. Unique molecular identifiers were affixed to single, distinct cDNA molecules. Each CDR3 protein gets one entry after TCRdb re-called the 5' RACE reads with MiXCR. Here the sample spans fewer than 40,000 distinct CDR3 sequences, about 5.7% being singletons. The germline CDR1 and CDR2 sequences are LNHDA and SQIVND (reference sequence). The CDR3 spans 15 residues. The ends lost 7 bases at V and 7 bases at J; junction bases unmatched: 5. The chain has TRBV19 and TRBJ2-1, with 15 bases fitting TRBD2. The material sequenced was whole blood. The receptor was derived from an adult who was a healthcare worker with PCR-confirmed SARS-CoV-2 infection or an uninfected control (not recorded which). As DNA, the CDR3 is TGTGCCAGTACCCCGGGACTAGCGGGAGGAAATGAGCAGTTCTTC. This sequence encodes CASTPGLAGGNEQFF.